The source of this T cell receptor (beta chain) is a study of T cell repertoires in cytomegalovirus infection. Study background: In the study, CMV epitopes included recently identified HLA-C-restricted and well-studied HLA-B-restricted ones. Through public TCR beta signatures, both CMV infection and matching HLA type were indicated. Study observations and caveats: Clonotype analysis showed dominance of the ex vivo response by HLA-C-restricted CMV-specific TCR beta clonotypes.

V was clipped by 4 bases and J by 7 bases, with 14 bases between them. The germline gives CDR1 SEHNR, CDR2 FQNEAQ (reference sequence). This CDR3 has 15 amino acids. This clonotype was detected only a few times. Antigen unknown. TCRdb passed the reads through MiXCR, listing each CDR3 protein once. The table lists just over 450,000 distinct CDR3 sequences, about 39% of them singletons. The clonotype comes from a human donor in good health (CMV status not recorded). Some clones in this sample may be carry-over from other donors' samples. The sequences come from cultured PBMCs, collected from culture after CMV antigen stimulation. The V gene is TRBV7-9, the J gene TRBJ1-6; no definite D call. The chain's CDR3 is CASSSLDGENSPLHF. The CDR3 DNA reads TGTGCCAGCAGCTCCCTGGACGGCGAGAATTCACCCCTCCACTTT.